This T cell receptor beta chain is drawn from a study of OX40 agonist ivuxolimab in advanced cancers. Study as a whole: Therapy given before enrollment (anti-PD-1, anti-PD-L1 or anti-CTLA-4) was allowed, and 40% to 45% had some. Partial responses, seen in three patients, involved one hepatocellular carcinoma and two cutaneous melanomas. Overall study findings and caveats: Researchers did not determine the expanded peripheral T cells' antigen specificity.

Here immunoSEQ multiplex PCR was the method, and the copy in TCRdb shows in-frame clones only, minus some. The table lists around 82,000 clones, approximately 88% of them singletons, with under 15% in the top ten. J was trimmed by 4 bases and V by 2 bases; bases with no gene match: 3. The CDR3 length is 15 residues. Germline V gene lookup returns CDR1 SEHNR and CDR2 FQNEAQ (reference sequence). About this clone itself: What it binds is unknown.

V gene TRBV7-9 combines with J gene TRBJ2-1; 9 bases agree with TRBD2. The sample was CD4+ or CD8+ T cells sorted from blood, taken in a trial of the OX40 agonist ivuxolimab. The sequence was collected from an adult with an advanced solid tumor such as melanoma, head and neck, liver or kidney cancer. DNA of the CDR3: TGTGCCAGCAGCTTAAGCCTAGCGGGGTACAATGAGCAGTTCTTC. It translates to CASSLSLAGYNEQFF.